This T cell receptor (beta chain) is from a study of beta chain features in type 1 diabetes. Whole-study results and caveats: VDJ junctions from type 1 diabetes patients carried fewer insertions and larger deletions. Over-representation of high TCR-expressing cells was a possible consequence of cDNA sequencing. Type 1 diabetes patients had TCRB CDR3s that were shorter (moderately but significantly so) in all four CD4+ subsets.

The isolated RNA, all of it, was reverse transcribed, so expressed TCRB transcripts were what got sequenced. Assay used: immunoSEQ multiplex PCR; TCRdb lists only in-frame clones, some missing. The sample records under 150,000 clones, about 10% being singletons. This clone has just a few counts. Its antigen is undetermined. A single heparinised draw of around 110 mL on average was taken per donor. Sorting with CD45RO/CCR7/CD25/CD127/CD95/CD27 yielded naive, central memory, regulatory and stem-like memory CD4+ cells. CDR1 and CDR2 from the germline V gene are LGHNA and YNFKEQ. The J segment lost 1 base and the V segment lost 2 bases, leaving 3 bases of the junction unmatched. This CDR3 comprises 15 residues.

The receptor comes from a man aged 30 to 39 with type 1 diabetes. Sequencing was performed on central memory CD4+ T cells from blood. The V gene is TRBV4-2, the J gene TRBJ2-5, with TRBD2 matching over 8 bases. The CDR3 DNA reads as TGTGCCAGCAGCCAAAAGCGGGGGACCCAAGAGACCCAGTACTTC. It specifies CASSQKRGTQETQYF.